Below, 20 T cell receptor beta chains from the same sample are listed, as sequenced in a study of shared clonotypes between healthy human individuals. Sequencing was performed with immunoSEQ multiplex PCR; in TCRdb, only in-frame clones are kept and a portion is missing. The repertoire consists of about 2.3 million clones, with roughly 92% occurring once and the leading ten covering approximately 0.39%. The sample taken for sequencing was naive CD4+ T cells from PBMCs. Subset meaning: CD45RA+ positively selected. The receptors here all came from a man aged 18 to 29 in good health. Some clones in this sample may be carry-over from other donors' samples.

This rearrangement joins TRBV18 to TRBJ2-1, with 8 bases lining up with TRBD2. The CDR3 totals 15 residues. The ends lost 2 bases at V and 10 bases at J; junction bases unmatched: 10. Germline CDR1 is KGHSH and CDR2 is LQKENI. The CDR3 spells CASSPIGGLAGEQFF. CDR3 DNA sequence: TGTGCCAGCTCACCAATTGGAGGACTAGCTGGAGAGCAGTTCTTC.

CDR3 residues: CASSQDRRGQILGDYGYTF. The CDR3 nucleotides are TGTGCCAGCAGCCAAGATCGTCGGGGACAGATTCTCGGCGACTATGGCTACACCTTC. The chain links TRBV14 to TRBJ1-2; 7 nucleotides agree with TRBD1. CDR3 length: 19 amino acids. CDR1 and CDR2 (germline): SGHDN, FVKESK. V dropped 0 bases and J dropped 3; count of bases not matched to a gene: 16.

This clone was observed once. The junction differs from germline at one of its ends, possibly a read error. V and J are TRBV7-9 and TRBJ2-1; no reliable D call. This CDR3 has 12 residues. Per germline, CDR1 SEHNR and CDR2 FQNEAQ (reference sequence). In DNA, the CDR3 is TGTGCCAGCAGCTCCAACTACGATGAGCAGTTCTTC. Its protein is CASSSNYDEQFF. The complete variable domain, with remaining parts taken from reference TRBV7-9 and TRBJ2-1, reads DTGVSQNPRHKITKRGQNVTFRCDPISEHNRLYWYRQTLGQGPEFLTYFQNEAQLEKSRLLSDRFSAERPKGSFSTLEIQRTEQGDSAMYLCASSSNYDEQFFGPGTRLTVL.

V gene TRBV18 combines with J gene TRBJ2-2; D uncertain. Germline V CDR1 and CDR2: KGHSH, LQKENI. Trimming removed 0 bases at V and 1 base at J, with 6 bases between. CDR3 length: 15 residues. Here the CDR3 reads CASSPPVGNTGELFF. In DNA, the CDR3 is TGTGCCAGCTCACCACCGGTTGGGAACACCGGGGAGCTGTTTTTT.

The V and J genes are TRBV28 and TRBJ2-5, with D tentatively TRBD1 (5 bases). With 2 bases removed from V and 13 bases from J, the gap between germline ends came to 11 bases. The CDR3 is 11 amino acids. Germline V gives CDR1 MDHEN, CDR2 SYDVKM. CDR3 DNA sequence: TGTGCCAGCAGTTTAGGGCAGGGCAGGTACTTC. As protein: CASSLGQGRYF.

The CDR3 sequence is CASSVQGYQETQYF. The CDR3 nucleotides are TGCGCCAGCAGCGTCCAGGGGTACCAAGAGACCCAGTACTTC. The chain joins TRBV5-1 to TRBJ2-5; a possible D gene is TRBD1 (6 bases). There are 14 residues in the CDR3. Trimming took off 4 bases at V and 0 bases at J, with 10 bases between the two ends. Germline-derived CDR1 and CDR2 are SGHRS and YFSETQ.

This clone was observed a single time. The CDR3 loop is CASSKAVGTSNTGELFF. In DNA, the CDR3 is TGTGCCAGCAGCAAAGCTGTCGGGACATCGAACACCGGGGAGCTGTTTTTT. The chain uses TRBV21-1 and TRBJ2-2; the tabulated D call, TRBD1, remains unverified against the DNA. TRBV21-1 is a pseudogene locus. There are 17 residues in the CDR3.

Comments on this clone: Other nucleotide sequences in the sample specify the same CDR3. This rearrangement joins TRBV7-3 to TRBJ2-2; D perhaps matches TRBD2 (5 bases). The CDR3 loop spans 13 amino acids. The V and J ends lost 5 bases and 1 base respectively, with 5 bases between them. Germline V lookup: CDR1 SGHTA, CDR2 FQGTGA. This CDR3 reads CASSRGNTGELFF. CDR3 coding DNA: TGTGCCAGCAGCCGGGGGAACACCGGGGAGCTGTTTTTT.

CDR3 sequence: CASMDRTLLKYEQYF. The CDR3 DNA sequence: TGTGCCAGCATGGACAGGACACTACTTAAATACGAGCAGTACTTC. This sequence joins TRBV2 and TRBJ2-7; 7 bases are a match to TRBD1. The V and J ends lost 7 bases and 4 bases, in that order; junction bases with no gene match: 13. This CDR3 is built from 15 residues. Germline V gene sequence: CDR1 SNHLY, CDR2 FYNNEI.

The rearrangement uses TRBV6-1 and TRBJ2-7; tentative D call: TRBD1 (6 bases). Trimming removed 4 bases at V and 0 bases at J, with 10 bases between. Germline CDR1 reads MNHNS; CDR2 reads SASEGT. CDR3 size: 14 residues. This chain's CDR3 is CASSAIQGSYEQYF. CDR3 in DNA: TGTGCCAGCAGTGCAATACAGGGCTCCTACGAGCAGTACTTC.

This sequence joins TRBV7-9 and TRBJ2-5; D possibly corresponds to TRBD1 (6 bases). V was trimmed by 5 bases and J by 4 bases, leaving 20 bases between them. CDR1 is SEHNR, CDR2 FQNEAQ, per germline (reference sequence). This CDR3 contains 16 residues. This CDR3 reads CASSPLSRGFGETQYF. DNA of the CDR3: TGTGCCAGCAGCCCTCTCAGCAGGGGATTTGGAGAGACCCAGTACTTC.

The chain employs TRBV19 and TRBJ1-4; D is unclear. Trimming pared 6 bases from V and 10 bases from J, leaving 15 bases between. Germline CDR1 and CDR2: LNHDA and SQIVND (reference sequence). The CDR3 covers 13 residues. The CDR3: CASSRSYGGKLFF. For the CDR3, the DNA is TGTGCCAGTAGCCGGTCCTACGGAGGAAAACTGTTTTTT.

The chain combines TRBV4-1 with TRBJ2-1; tentatively, D is TRBD2 (6 bases). Trimming stripped 7 bases from V and 2 bases from J, with 15 bases between. The CDR3 has 15 residues. Germline CDR1 is MGHRA and CDR2 is YSYEKL. CDR3 coding DNA: TGCGCCAGCACCAAGTCCTTAGCGGCCTACAATGAGCAGTTCTTC. It specifies CASTKSLAAYNEQFF.

The chain has TRBV18 and TRBJ2-7, with 11 bases fitting TRBD2. This CDR3 has 17 residues. Germline CDR1 is KGHSH and CDR2 is LQKENI. V shed 4 bases and J 6 bases; nucleotides not matched to a gene: 14. The CDR3 is CASSQSLGLAGGFEQYF. The CDR3, as DNA: TGTGCCAGCTCACAGAGTTTGGGGCTAGCGGGAGGTTTCGAGCAGTACTTC.

J is TRBJ2-7 and V is TRBV5-1; D perhaps matches TRBD2 (6 bases). Germline V lookup: CDR1 SGHRS, CDR2 YFSETQ. This CDR3 is built from 15 residues. V lost 0 bases and J lost 2, with 12 bases in between. The CDR3, as DNA: TGCGCCAGCAGCTTGGGTGGCGGGACCCCCTACGAGCAGTACTTC. This gives the protein CASSLGGGTPYEQYF.

The V and J genes are TRBV29-1 and TRBJ1-1, with TRBD1 as a possible D gene (5 bases). Per germline, CDR1 SQVTM and CDR2 ANQGSEA. V was shortened by 3 bases and J by 4 bases, with 12 bases between the two germline ends. The CDR3 contains 13 residues. CDR3 bases: TGCAGCGTTGATGGGGCCCCGGGCACTGAAGCTTTCTTT. It codes for CSVDGAPGTEAFF.

V is TRBV7-2 and J is TRBJ2-7, with D perhaps given as TRBD1 or TRBD2 (5 bases each). This CDR3 comprises 15 residues. Trimming stripped 1 base from V and 2 bases from J, with 12 bases between. Germline CDR1 SGHTA, CDR2 FQGNSA. Written as DNA, the CDR3 is TGTGCCAGCAGCTTAGATCGGGGCAGAACCTACGAGCAGTACTTC. It specifies CASSLDRGRTYEQYF.

This rearrangement joins TRBV5-1 to TRBJ2-3; maybe TRBD2 (6 bases). This CDR3 spans 14 amino acids. Trimming stripped 0 bases from V and 8 bases from J, with 13 bases between. From germline, CDR1 is SGHRS and CDR2 YFSETQ. DNA for the CDR3: TGCGCCAGCAGCTTGGGGGACGCCGGGGGTACGCAGTATTTT. Protein product: CASSLGDAGGTQYF.

The V and J genes are TRBV5-1 and TRBJ1-2; 10 positions match TRBD1. Germline assignment: CDR1 SGHRS and CDR2 YFSETQ. The CDR3 has 18 residues. After removal of 6 bases from V and 2 bases from J, the junction contained 16 bases not matched to a gene. The chain's CDR3 is CASTWWGQGLQSNYGYTF. Written as DNA, the CDR3 is TGCGCCAGCACCTGGTGGGGACAGGGGCTCCAAAGCAACTATGGCTACACCTTC.

The chain combines TRBV4-3 with TRBJ2-7, with D perhaps matching TRBD2 (6 bases). The CDR3 has 15 residues. CDR1 LGHNA and CDR2 YSLEER come from the germline V gene. V was clipped by 0 bases and J by 6 bases, with 15 bases between them. The CDR3 loop reads CASSQDSFTGVEQYF. Here the CDR3 DNA reads TGCGCCAGCAGCCAAGATTCATTCACGGGAGTCGAGCAGTACTTC.